This T cell receptor (beta chain) was sequenced in a study of Ad26.COV2.S vaccination and SARS-CoV-2 variants. Study in general: Each vaccinee took Ad26.COV2.S intramuscularly, once or twice 56 days apart. Study findings and constraints: Estimates derived from TCR breadth and depth analyses may have underestimated total T cell responses. Individuals receiving vaccine had higher spike-specific TCR breadth than placebo recipients did.

The protocol was immunoSEQ multiplex PCR, while the TCRdb copy is restricted to in-frame clones and leaves out a portion. In the table there are about 350,000 clones, 86% of which are singletons. Concerning this clone itself: Its target is not known.

Treatment here: 19 received Ad26.COV2.S at low or high dose, single or two shots; about 5 received placebo; per-sample allocation not given. Sampling was performed 63 days after the first vaccine or placebo injection. Within Boston, the person who donated was an adult of 18-55 years. V shed 3 bases and J shed 2 bases, with 11 bases lying between them. Per germline, CDR1 WSHSY and CDR2 SAAADI. This CDR3 region has 15 residues. Sequencing used peripheral blood, obtained in a trial of Ad26.COV2.S vaccine versus placebo. The rearrangement uses TRBV10-2 and TRBJ1-3, with D perhaps matching TRBD1 (5 bases). The receptor was isolated from a person between 18 and 65 years old who received the Ad26.COV2.S COVID-19 vaccine or a placebo. DNA for the CDR3: TGCGCCAGCAGTGATTGGGGGTTCACTGGAAACACCATATATTTT. Its translation: CASSDWGFTGNTIYF.